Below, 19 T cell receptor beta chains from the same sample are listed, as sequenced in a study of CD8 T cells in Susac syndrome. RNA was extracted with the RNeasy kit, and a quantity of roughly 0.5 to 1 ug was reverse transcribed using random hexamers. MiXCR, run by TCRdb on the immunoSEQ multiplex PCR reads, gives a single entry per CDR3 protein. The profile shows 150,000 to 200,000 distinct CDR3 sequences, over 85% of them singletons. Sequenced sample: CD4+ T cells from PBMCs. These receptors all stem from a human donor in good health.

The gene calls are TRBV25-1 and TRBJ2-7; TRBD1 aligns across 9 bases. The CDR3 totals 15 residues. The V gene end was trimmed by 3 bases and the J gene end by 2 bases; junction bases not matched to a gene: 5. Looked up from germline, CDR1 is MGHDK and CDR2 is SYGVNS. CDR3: CASSDGTGLPYEQYF. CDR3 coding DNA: TGTGCCAGCAGTGACGGGACAGGGCTCCCCTACGAGCAGTACTTC.

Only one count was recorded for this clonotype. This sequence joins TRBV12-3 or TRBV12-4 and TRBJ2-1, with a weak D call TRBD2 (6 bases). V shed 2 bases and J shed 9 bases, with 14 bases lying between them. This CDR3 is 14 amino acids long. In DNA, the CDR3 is TGTGCCAGCAGTTTACCCACCTTGGGAGGTGAGCAGTTCTTC. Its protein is CASSLPTLGGEQFF.

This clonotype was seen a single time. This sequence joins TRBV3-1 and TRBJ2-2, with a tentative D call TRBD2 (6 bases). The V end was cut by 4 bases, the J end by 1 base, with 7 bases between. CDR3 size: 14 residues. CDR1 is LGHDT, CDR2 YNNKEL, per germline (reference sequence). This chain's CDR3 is CASSPGLNTGELFF. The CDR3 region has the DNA TGTGCCAGCAGCCCGGGACTGAACACCGGGGAGCTGTTTTTT.

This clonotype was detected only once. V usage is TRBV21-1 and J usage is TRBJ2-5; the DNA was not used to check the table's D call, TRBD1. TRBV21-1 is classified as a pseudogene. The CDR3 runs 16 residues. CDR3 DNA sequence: TGTGCCAGCAGCAACGAGGGACAGGGGGCGGAAGAGACCCAGTACTTC. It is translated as CASSNEGQGAEETQYF.

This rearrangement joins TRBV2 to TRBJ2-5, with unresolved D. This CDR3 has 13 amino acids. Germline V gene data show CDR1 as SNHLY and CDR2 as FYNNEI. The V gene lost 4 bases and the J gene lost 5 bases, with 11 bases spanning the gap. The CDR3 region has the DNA TGTGCCAGCAGTGGAAAACGGCGGGAGACCCAGTACTTC. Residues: CASSGKRRETQYF. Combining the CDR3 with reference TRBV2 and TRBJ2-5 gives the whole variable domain EPEVTQTPSHQVTQMGQEVILRCVPISNHLYFYWYRQILGQKVEFLVSFYNNEISEKSEIFDDQFSVERPDGSNFTLKIRSTKLEDSAMYFCASSGKRRETQYFGPGTRLLVL.

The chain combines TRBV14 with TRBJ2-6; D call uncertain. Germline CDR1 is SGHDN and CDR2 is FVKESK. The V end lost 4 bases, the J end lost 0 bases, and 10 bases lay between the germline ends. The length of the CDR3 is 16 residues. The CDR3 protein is CASSPRPDSGANVLTF. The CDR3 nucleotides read TGTGCCAGCAGCCCACGCCCCGACTCTGGGGCCAACGTCCTGACTTTC.

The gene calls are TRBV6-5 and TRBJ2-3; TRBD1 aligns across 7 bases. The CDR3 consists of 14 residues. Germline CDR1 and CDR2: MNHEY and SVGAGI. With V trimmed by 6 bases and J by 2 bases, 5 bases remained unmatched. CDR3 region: CASRLTGHTDTQYF. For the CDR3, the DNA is TGTGCCAGCAGGCTGACAGGGCACACAGATACGCAGTATTTT.

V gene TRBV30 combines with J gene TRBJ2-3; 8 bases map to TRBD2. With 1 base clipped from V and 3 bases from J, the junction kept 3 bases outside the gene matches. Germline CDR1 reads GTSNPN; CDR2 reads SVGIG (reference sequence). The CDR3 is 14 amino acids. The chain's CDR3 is CAWSDGRATDTQYF. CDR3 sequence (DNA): TGTGCCTGGAGTGACGGGAGGGCGACAGATACGCAGTATTTT.

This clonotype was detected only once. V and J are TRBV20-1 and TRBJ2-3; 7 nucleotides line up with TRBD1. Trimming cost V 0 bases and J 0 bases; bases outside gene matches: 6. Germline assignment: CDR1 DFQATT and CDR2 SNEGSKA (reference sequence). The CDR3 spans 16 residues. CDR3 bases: TGCAGTGCTAGAGAGTACGGGACAGAGAGCACAGATACGCAGTATTTT. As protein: CSAREYGTESTDTQYF.

The DNA of the CDR3 is TGCAGCGTTGAACTGACAGCCAACACTGAAGCTTTCTTT. Its protein is CSVELTANTEAFF. The J gene is TRBJ1-1, the V gene TRBV29-1; maybe TRBD1 (5 bases). Trimming removed 2 bases from V and 2 bases from J, with 9 bases in between. Germline V gives CDR1 SQVTM, CDR2 ANQGSEA. This CDR3 is built from 13 residues.

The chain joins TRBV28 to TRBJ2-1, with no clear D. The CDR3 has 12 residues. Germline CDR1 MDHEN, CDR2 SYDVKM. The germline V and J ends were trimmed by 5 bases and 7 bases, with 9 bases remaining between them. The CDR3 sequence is CASSLLMNEQFF. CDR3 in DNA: TGTGCCAGCAGTCTCCTAATGAATGAGCAGTTCTTC.

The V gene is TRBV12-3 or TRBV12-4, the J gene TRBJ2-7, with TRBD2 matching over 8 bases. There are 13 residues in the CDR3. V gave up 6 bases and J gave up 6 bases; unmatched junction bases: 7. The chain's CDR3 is CASSRSGSGEQYF. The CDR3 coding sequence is TGTGCCAGCAGCCGGAGCGGGAGTGGCGAGCAGTACTTC.

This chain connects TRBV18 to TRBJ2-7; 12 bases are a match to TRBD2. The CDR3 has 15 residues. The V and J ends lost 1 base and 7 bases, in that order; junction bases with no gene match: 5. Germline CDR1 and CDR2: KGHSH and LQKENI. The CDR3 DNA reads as TGTGCCAGCTCACCACTCCTAGCGGGAGGGGGTGAGCAGTACTTC. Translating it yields CASSPLLAGGGEQYF.

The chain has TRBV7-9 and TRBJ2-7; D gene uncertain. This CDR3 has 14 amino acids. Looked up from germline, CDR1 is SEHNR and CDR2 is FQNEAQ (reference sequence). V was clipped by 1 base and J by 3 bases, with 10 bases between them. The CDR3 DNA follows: TGTGCCAGCAGCTTAGGAGAATTTAGCTACGAGCAGTACTTC. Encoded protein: CASSLGEFSYEQYF.

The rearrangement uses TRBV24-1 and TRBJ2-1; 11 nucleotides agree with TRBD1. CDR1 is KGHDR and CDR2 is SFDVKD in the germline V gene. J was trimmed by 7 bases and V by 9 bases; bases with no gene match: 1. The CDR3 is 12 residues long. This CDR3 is CATGDRGNEQFF. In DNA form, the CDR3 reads TGTGCCACCGGGGACAGGGGGAATGAGCAGTTCTTC.

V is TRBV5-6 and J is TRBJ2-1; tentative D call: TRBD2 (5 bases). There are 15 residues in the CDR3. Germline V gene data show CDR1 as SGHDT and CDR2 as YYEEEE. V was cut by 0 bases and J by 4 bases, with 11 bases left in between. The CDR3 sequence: CASSLGGSNYNEQFF. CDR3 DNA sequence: TGTGCCAGCAGCTTGGGAGGGAGTAATTACAATGAGCAGTTCTTC.

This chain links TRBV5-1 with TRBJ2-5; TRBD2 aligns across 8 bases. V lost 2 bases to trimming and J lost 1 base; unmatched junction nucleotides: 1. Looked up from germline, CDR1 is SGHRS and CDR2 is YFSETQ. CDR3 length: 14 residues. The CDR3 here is CASSLTSGQETQYF. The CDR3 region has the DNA TGCGCCAGCAGCTTAACTAGCGGCCAAGAGACCCAGTACTTC.

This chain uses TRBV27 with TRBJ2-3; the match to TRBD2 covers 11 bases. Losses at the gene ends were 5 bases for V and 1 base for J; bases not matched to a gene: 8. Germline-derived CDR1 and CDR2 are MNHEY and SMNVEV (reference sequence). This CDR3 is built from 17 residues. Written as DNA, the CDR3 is TGTGCCAGCAGTACGTTTCCGGGACTAGCGGGCACAGATACGCAGTATTTT. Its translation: CASSTFPGLAGTDTQYF.

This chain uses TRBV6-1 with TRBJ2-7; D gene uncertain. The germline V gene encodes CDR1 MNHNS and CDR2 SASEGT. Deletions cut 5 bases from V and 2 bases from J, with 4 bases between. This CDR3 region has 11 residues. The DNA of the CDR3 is TGTGCCAGCAGTCAAACCTACGAGCAGTACTTC. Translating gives CASSQTYEQYF.